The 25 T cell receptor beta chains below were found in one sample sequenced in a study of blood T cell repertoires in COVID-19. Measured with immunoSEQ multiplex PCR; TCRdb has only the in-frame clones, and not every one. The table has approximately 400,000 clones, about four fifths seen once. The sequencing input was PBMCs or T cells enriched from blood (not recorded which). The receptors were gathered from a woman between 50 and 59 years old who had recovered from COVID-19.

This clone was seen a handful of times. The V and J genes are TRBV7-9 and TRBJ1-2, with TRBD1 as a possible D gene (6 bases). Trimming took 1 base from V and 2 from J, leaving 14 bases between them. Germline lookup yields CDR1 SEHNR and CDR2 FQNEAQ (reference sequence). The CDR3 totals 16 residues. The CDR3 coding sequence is TGTGCCAGCAGCTTAGGACAGGCCAAGGGGAACTATGGCTACACCTTC. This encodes CASSLGQAKGNYGYTF.

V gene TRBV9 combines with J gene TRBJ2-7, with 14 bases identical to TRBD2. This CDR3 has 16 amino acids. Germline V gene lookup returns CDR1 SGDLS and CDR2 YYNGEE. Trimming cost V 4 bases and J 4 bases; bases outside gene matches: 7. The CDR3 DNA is TGTGCCAGCAGCTTGGAGTGGACTAGCGGGAGGTACGAGCAGTACTTC. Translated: CASSLEWTSGRYEQYF.

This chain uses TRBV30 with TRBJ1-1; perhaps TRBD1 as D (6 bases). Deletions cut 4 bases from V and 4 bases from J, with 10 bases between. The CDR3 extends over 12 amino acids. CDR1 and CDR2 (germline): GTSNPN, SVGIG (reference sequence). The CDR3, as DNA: TGTGCCTGGACTCAGGGGATCACTGAAGCTTTCTTT. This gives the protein CAWTQGITEAFF.

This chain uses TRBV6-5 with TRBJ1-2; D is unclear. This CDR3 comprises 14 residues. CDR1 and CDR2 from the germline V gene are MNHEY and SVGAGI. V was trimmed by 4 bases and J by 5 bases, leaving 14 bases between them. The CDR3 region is CASSLTIPGYGYTF. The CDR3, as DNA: TGTGCCAGCAGTTTGACTATCCCGGGGTATGGCTACACCTTC.

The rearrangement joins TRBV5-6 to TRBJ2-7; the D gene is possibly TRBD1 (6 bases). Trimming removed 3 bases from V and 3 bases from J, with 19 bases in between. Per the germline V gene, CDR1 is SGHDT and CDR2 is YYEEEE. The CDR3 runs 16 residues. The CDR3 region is CASSSGRTDRVYEQYF. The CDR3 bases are TGTGCCAGCAGCTCGGGACGGACAGACCGAGTCTACGAGCAGTACTTC. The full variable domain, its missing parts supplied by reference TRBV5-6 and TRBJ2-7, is DAGVTQSPTHLIKTRGQQVTLRCSPKSGHDTVSWYQQALGQGPQFIFQYYEEEERQRGNFPDRFSGHQFPNYSSELNVNALLLGDSALYLCASSSGRTDRVYEQYFGPGTRLTVT.

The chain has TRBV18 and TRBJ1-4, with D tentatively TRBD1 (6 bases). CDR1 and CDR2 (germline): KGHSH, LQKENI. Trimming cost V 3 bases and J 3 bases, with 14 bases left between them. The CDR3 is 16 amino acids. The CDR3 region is CASSPTVGQSNEKLFF. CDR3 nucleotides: TGTGCCAGCTCACCGACAGTAGGACAGTCTAATGAAAAACTGTTTTTT.

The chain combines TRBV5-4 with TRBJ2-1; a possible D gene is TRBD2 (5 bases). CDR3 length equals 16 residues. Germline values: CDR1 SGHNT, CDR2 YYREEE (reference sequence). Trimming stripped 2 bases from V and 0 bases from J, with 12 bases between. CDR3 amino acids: CASSFTRASSYNEQFF. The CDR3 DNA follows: TGTGCCAGCAGCTTTACTAGGGCCAGCTCCTACAATGAGCAGTTCTTC.

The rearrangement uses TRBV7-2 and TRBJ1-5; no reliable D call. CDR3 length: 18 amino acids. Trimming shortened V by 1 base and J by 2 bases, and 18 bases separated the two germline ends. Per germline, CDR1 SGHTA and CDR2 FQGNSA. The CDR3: CASSLGPPARNRNQPQHF. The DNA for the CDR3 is TGTGCCAGCAGCTTAGGACCGCCGGCGAGGAATCGCAATCAGCCCCAGCATTTT.

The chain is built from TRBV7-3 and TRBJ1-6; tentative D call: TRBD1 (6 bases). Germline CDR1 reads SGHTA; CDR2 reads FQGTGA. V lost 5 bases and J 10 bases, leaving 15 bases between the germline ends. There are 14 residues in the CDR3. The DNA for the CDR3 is TGTGCCAGCAGCCCGGGGGGCGCGGGATCACCCCTCCACTTT. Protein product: CASSPGGAGSPLHF.

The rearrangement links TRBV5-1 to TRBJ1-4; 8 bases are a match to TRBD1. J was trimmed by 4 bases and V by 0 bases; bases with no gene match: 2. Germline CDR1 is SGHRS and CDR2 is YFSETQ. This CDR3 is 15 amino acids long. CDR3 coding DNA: TGCGCCAGCAGCTTGGGAGGACAGGGTAATGAAAAACTGTTTTTT. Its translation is CASSLGGQGNEKLFF.

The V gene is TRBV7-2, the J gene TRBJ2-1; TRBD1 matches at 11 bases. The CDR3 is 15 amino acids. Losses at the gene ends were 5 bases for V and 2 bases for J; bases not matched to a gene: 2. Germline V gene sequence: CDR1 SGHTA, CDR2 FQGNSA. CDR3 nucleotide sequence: TGTGCCAGCAGCCTGGGACAGGGGGCCTACAATGAGCAGTTCTTC. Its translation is CASSLGQGAYNEQFF. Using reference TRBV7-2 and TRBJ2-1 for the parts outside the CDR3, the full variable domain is GAGVSQSPSNKVTEKGKDVELRCDPISGHTALYWYRQSLGQGLEFLIYFQGNSAPDKSGLPSDRFSAERTGGSVSTLTIQRTQQEDSAVYLCASSLGQGAYNEQFFGPGTRLTVL.

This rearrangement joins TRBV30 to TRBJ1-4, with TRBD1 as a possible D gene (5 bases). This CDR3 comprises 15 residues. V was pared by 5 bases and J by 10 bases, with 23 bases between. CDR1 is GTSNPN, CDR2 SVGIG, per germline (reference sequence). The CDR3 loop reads CAWASPGGDRVKLFF. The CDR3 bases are TGTGCCTGGGCCTCCCCAGGCGGGGACCGGGTAAAACTGTTTTTT. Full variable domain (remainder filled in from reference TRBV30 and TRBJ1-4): SQTIHQWPATLVQPVGSPLSLECTVEGTSNPNLYWYRQAAGRGLQLLFYSVGIGQISSEVPQNLSASRPQDRQFILSSKKLLLSDSGFYLCAWASPGGDRVKLFFGSGTQLSVL.

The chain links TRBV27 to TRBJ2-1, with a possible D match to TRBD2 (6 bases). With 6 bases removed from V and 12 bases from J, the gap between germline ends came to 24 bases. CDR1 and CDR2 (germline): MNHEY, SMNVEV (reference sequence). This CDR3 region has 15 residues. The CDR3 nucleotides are TGTGCCAGCAGGCGGACCGGGCCCCCCTCGGAGGGGCAGTTCTTC. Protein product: CASRRTGPPSEGQFF.

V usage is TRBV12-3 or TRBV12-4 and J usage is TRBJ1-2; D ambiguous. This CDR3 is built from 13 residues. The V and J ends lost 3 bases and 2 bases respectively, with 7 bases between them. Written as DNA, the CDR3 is TGTGCCAGCAGTTTGGAGGTCAACTATGGCTACACCTTC. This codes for CASSLEVNYGYTF.

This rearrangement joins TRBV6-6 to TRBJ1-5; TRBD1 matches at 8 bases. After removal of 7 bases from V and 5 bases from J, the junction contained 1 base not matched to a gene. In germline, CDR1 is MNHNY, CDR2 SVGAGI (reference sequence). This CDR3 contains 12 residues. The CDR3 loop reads CASKQGDQPQHF. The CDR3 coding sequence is TGTGCCAGCAAACAGGGGGATCAGCCCCAGCATTTT.

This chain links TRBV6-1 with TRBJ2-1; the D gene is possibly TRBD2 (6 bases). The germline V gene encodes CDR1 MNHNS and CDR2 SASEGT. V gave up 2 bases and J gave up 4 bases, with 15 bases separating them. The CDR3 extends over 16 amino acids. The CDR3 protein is CASSESLAGFYNEQFF. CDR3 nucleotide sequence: TGTGCCAGCAGTGAAAGTTTGGCGGGATTTTACAATGAGCAGTTCTTC.

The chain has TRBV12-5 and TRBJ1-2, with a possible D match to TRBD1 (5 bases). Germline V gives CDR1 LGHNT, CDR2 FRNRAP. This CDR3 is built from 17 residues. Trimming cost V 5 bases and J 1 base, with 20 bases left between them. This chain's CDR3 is CASGPAVGGEGNYGYTF. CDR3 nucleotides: TGTGCTAGTGGTCCCGCGGTGGGAGGGGAGGGTAACTATGGCTACACCTTC.

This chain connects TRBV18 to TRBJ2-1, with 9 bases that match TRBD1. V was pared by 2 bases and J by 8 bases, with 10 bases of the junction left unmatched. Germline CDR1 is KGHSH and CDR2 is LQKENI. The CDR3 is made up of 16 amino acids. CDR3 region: CASSPTTGGSSDEQFF. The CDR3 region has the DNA TGTGCCAGCTCACCAACCACAGGGGGCTCCTCCGATGAGCAGTTCTTC. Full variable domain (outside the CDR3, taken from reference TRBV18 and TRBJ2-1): NAGVMQNPRHLVRRRGQEARLRCSPMKGHSHVYWYRQLPEEGLKFMVYLQKENIIDESGMPKERFSAEFPKEGPSILRIQQVVRGDSAAYFCASSPTTGGSSDEQFFGPGTRLTVL.

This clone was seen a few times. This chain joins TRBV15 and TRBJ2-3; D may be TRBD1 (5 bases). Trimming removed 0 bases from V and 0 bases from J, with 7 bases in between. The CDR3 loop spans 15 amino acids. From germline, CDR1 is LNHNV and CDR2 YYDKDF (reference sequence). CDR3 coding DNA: TGTGCCACCAGCAGAGAACAGGCTAGCACAGATACGCAGTATTTT. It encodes CATSREQASTDTQYF.

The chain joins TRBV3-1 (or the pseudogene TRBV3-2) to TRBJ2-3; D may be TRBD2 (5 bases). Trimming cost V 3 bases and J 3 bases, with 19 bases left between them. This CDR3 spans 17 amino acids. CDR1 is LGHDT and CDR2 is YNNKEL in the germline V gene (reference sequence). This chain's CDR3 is CASSHFSTIGLTDTQYF. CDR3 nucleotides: TGTGCCAGCAGCCACTTCTCCACTATAGGACTTACAGATACGCAGTATTTT.

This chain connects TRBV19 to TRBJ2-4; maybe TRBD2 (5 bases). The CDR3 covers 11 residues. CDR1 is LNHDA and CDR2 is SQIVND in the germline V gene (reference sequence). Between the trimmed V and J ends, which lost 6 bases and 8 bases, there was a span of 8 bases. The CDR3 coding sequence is TGTGCCAGTAGAGGGCGGGACATTCAGTACTTC. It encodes CASRGRDIQYF.

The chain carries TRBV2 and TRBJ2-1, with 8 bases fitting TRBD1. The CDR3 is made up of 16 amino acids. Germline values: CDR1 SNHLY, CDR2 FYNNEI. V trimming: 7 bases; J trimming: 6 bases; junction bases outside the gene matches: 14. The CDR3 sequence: CASKPQGAVSPNEQFF. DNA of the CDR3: TGTGCCAGCAAACCCCAGGGGGCCGTGTCCCCCAATGAGCAGTTCTTC.

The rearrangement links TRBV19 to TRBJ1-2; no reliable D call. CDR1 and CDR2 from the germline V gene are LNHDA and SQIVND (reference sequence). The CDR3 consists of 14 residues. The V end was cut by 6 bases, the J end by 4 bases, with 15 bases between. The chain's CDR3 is CASSRNSDLYGYTF. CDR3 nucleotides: TGTGCCAGTAGCCGAAACTCCGATCTCTATGGCTACACCTTC.

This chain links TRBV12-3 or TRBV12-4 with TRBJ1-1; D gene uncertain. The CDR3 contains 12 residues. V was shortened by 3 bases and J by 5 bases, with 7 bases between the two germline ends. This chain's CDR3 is CASSLERTEAFF. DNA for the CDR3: TGTGCCAGCAGTTTGGAGAGAACTGAAGCTTTCTTT.

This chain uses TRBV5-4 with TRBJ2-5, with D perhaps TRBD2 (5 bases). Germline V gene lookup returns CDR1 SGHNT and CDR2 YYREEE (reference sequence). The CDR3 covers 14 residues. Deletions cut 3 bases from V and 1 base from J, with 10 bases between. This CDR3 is CASSSRLTQETQYF. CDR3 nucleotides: TGTGCCAGCAGCTCAAGACTAACCCAAGAGACCCAGTACTTC. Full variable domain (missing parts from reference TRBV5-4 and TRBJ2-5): ETGVTQSPTHLIKTRGQQVTLRCSSQSGHNTVSWYQQALGQGPQFIFQYYREEENGRGNFPPRFSGLQFPNYSSELNVNALELDDSALYLCASSSRLTQETQYFGPGTRLLVL.